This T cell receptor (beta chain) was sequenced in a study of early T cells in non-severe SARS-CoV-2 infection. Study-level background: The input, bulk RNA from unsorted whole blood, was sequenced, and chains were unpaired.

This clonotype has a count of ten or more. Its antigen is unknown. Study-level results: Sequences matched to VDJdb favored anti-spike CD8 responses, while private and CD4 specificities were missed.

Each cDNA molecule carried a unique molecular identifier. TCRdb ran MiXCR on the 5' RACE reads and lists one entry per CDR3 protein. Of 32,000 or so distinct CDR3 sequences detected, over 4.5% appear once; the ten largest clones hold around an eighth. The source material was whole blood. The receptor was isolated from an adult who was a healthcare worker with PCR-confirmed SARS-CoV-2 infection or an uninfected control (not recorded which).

As DNA, the CDR3 is TGTGCCAGCAGTCCCGCGCAGGCTGGAAACACCATATATTTT. It codes for CASSPAQAGNTIYF. This sequence joins TRBV28 and TRBJ1-3; D unresolved. There are 14 residues in the CDR3. V gave up 5 bases and J gave up 2 bases, with 10 bases separating them. Germline loops: CDR1 MDHEN, CDR2 SYDVKM.